A selection of T cell receptor beta chains follows, all from one sample in a study of CXCR3-negative and CXCR3-positive naive CD8 T cells. TCRdb processed the 5' RACE reads again and assigns one entry to each CDR3 protein, with no DNA. The specimen's table records roughly 60,000 distinct CDR3 sequences. Sequencing used naive CXCR3+ CD8+ T cells from blood. These receptors all come from a human donor in good health. Some clones in this sample may be carry-over from other donors' samples. The CDR3 runs from the conserved cysteine through the conserved F or W.

j_gene: TRBJ2-3; v_gene: TRBV28; CDR3aa: CASRNRDSDTQYF
j_gene: TRBJ2-1; v_gene: TRBV7-7; CDR3aa: CASSPGLAGAPRNEQFF
j_gene: TRBJ2-7; v_gene: TRBV7-2; CDR3aa: CASSSNRGYEQYF
j_gene: TRBJ2-2; v_gene: TRBV29-1; CDR3aa: CSVGGGQQLTGELFF
j_gene: TRBJ1-2; v_gene: TRBV29-1; CDR3aa: CIAGSPANYGYTF
j_gene: TRBJ1-1; v_gene: TRBV6-2/TRBV6-3; CDR3aa: CASSYYSGTEAFF
j_gene: TRBJ2-7; v_gene: TRBV5-4; CDR3aa: CASRKGEGYEQYF
j_gene: TRBJ2-3; v_gene: TRBV28; CDR3aa: CASSLTSGTDTQYF
j_gene: TRBJ2-7; v_gene: TRBV29-1; CDR3aa: CSVGVPSSYEQYF
j_gene: TRBJ1-5; v_gene: TRBV19; CDR3aa: CASSGVGNQPQHF
j_gene: TRBJ2-1; v_gene: TRBV7-2; CDR3aa: CASSPSGTLLNEQFF
j_gene: TRBJ2-1; v_gene: TRBV5-5; CDR3aa: CASSSGRDEQFF
j_gene: TRBJ2-7; v_gene: TRBV28; CDR3aa: CASSLAGGLEQYF
j_gene: TRBJ2-2; v_gene: TRBV12-3/TRBV12-4; CDR3aa: CARGGQNTGELFF
j_gene: TRBJ2-7; v_gene: TRBV9; CDR3aa: CASSPRSISYEQYF
j_gene: TRBJ2-1; v_gene: TRBV29-1; CDR3aa: CSVVETADMDYNEQFF
j_gene: TRBJ1-5; v_gene: TRBV16; CDR3aa: CASSPPGGRYSNQPQHF
j_gene: TRBJ2-7; v_gene: TRBV7-8; CDR3aa: CASSVGTGTSYEQYF
j_gene: TRBJ1-2; v_gene: TRBV29-1; CDR3aa: CSVEEGIGGYTF
j_gene: TRBJ2-2; v_gene: TRBV29-1; CDR3aa: CSVGGVGGDFHTGELFF
j_gene: TRBJ1-2; v_gene: TRBV29-1; CDR3aa: CSVEDWRTGGGRTF
j_gene: TRBJ1-5; v_gene: TRBV4-3; CDR3aa: CASSQDFVGPNQPQHF
j_gene: TRBJ2-7; v_gene: TRBV29-1; CDR3aa: CSVWGVQPEQYF
j_gene: TRBJ1-2; v_gene: TRBV5-1; CDR3aa: CASSLGQGLGYTF
j_gene: TRBJ2-5; v_gene: TRBV11-2; CDR3aa: CASSLDSLAGSQETQYF
j_gene: TRBJ1-1; v_gene: TRBV25-1; CDR3aa: CASSEQGMITEAFF
j_gene: TRBJ2-1; v_gene: TRBV4-3; CDR3aa: CASSQTSGRARNEQFF
j_gene: TRBJ2-1; v_gene: TRBV7-2; CDR3aa: CASSATGFDSYEQFF
j_gene: TRBJ2-3; v_gene: TRBV6-5; CDR3aa: CASSYFLGATDTQYF
j_gene: TRBJ1-1; v_gene: TRBV7-3; CDR3aa: CASSWTGSTEAFF
j_gene: TRBJ2-2; v_gene: TRBV7-3; CDR3aa: CASRLGIMSAGELFF
j_gene: TRBJ2-1; v_gene: TRBV12-3/TRBV12-4; CDR3aa: CASSLGDSPGEEQFF
j_gene: TRBJ2-1; v_gene: TRBV29-1; CDR3aa: CSETDRDNEQFF
j_gene: TRBJ2-7; v_gene: TRBV5-1; CDR3aa: CASSLSWQGSYEQYF
j_gene: TRBJ1-2; v_gene: TRBV7-9; CDR3aa: CASLPSLRDRVLHGYTF
j_gene: TRBJ2-2; v_gene: TRBV27; CDR3aa: CAREPGRENTGELFF
j_gene: TRBJ2-3; v_gene: TRBV11-2; CDR3aa: CASSLVVRGTDTQYF
j_gene: TRBJ2-7; v_gene: TRBV4-2; CDR3aa: CASSQEPAEGTYEQYF
j_gene: TRBJ2-1; v_gene: TRBV6-5; CDR3aa: CASSLTSGGTWNEQFF
j_gene: TRBJ2-2; v_gene: TRBV7-9; CDR3aa: CASRRTGSGELFF
j_gene: TRBJ2-2; v_gene: TRBV3-1; CDR3aa: CASSQEVAGAGELFF
j_gene: TRBJ1-2; v_gene: TRBV29-1; CDR3aa: CSVEDLVINYGYTF
j_gene: TRBJ2-7; v_gene: TRBV4-1; CDR3aa: CASSQSSGMGSSYEQYF
j_gene: TRBJ2-1; v_gene: TRBV6-6; CDR3aa: CASSYRLKSYEQFF
j_gene: TRBJ2-3; v_gene: TRBV10-3; CDR3aa: CAILNGADTDTQYF
j_gene: TRBJ1-2; v_gene: TRBV4-1; CDR3aa: CASSRTGQQDGYTF
j_gene: TRBJ1-4; v_gene: TRBV29-1; CDR3aa: CSIYTGSAEKLFF
j_gene: TRBJ2-2; v_gene: TRBV29-1; CDR3aa: CSVAGPSGELFF
j_gene: TRBJ2-1; v_gene: TRBV20-1; CDR3aa: CSARGAYNEQFF
j_gene: TRBJ2-7; v_gene: TRBV14; CDR3aa: CASSQEEAGYEQYF
j_gene: TRBJ1-2; v_gene: TRBV12-3/TRBV12-4; CDR3aa: CASSHGQTHANYGYTF
j_gene: TRBJ2-7; v_gene: TRBV28; CDR3aa: CASSFLAGGSYEQYF
j_gene: TRBJ1-1; v_gene: TRBV9; CDR3aa: CASSVWGLDTEAFF
j_gene: TRBJ1-5; v_gene: TRBV28; CDR3aa: CASSHRGKGQPQHF
j_gene: TRBJ2-3; v_gene: TRBV6-2/TRBV6-3; CDR3aa: CASNPGPITDTQYF
j_gene: TRBJ1-1; v_gene: TRBV14; CDR3aa: CASSQDLTGLNTEAFF
j_gene: TRBJ1-3; v_gene: TRBV28; CDR3aa: CASSLRGVGNTIYF
j_gene: TRBJ2-7; v_gene: TRBV7-3; CDR3aa: CASSLTGSEQYF
j_gene: TRBJ2-2; v_gene: TRBV29-1; CDR3aa: CSVSSGRDFTGELFF